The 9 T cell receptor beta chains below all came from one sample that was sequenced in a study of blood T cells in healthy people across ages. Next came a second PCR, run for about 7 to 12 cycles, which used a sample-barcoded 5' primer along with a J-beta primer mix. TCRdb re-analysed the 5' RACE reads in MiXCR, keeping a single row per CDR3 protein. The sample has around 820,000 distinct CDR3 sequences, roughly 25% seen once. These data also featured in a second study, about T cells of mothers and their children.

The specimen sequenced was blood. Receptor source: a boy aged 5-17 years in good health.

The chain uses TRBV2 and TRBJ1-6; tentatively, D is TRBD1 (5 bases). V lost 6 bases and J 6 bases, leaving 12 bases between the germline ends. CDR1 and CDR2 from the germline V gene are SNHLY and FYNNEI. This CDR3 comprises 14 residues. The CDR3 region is CASSGGLSNSPLHF. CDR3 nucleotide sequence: TGTGCCAGCAGCGGGGGACTGAGTAATTCACCCCTCCACTTT. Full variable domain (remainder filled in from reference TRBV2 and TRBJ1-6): EPEVTQTPSHQVTQMGQEVILRCVPISNHLYFYWYRQILGQKVEFLVSFYNNEISEKSEIFDDQFSVERPDGSNFTLKIRSTKLEDSAMYFCASSGGLSNSPLHFGNGTRLTVT.

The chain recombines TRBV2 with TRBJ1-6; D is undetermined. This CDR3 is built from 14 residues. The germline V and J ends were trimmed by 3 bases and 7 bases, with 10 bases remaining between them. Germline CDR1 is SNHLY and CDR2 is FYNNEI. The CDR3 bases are TGTGCCAGCAGTGAGCAGGCGCCCAATTCACCCCTCCACTTT. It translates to CASSEQAPNSPLHF.

Here the CDR3 reads CSVKMTTGELFF. The CDR3 DNA reads TGCAGCGTTAAGATGACGACCGGGGAGCTGTTTTTT. This chain joins TRBV29-1 and TRBJ2-2; D is ambiguous. Germline V gene sequence: CDR1 SQVTM, CDR2 ANQGSEA. Trimming took off 5 bases at V and 5 bases at J, with 9 bases between the two ends. This CDR3 has 12 amino acids.

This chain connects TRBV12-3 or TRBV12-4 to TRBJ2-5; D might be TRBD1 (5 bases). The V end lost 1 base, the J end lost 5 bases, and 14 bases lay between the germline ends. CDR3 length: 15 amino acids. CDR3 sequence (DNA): TGTGCCAGCAGTTTAGGTGCAGGGTTGTTCGAGACCCAGTACTTC. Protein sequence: CASSLGAGLFETQYF.

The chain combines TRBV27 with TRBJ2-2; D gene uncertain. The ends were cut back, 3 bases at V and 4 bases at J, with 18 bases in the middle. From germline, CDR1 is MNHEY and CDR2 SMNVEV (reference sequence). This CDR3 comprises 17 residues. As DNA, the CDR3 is TGTGCCAGCAGTTTCTACTCAGGACCCTTGGGCACCGGGGAGCTGTTTTTT. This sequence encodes CASSFYSGPLGTGELFF.

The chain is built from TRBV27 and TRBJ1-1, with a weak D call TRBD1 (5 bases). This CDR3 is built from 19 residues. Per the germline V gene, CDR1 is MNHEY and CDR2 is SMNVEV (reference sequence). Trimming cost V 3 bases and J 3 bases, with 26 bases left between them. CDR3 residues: CASSFARFFRGGRDTEAFF. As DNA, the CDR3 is TGTGCCAGCAGTTTTGCCCGGTTTTTTCGGGGGGGAAGGGACACTGAAGCTTTCTTT.

CDR3 residues: CASSLESVGYTF. The CDR3, as DNA: TGCGCCAGCAGCTTGGAAAGCGTGGGCTACACCTTC. V and J are TRBV5-1 and TRBJ1-2; D remains unclear. The CDR3 runs 12 residues. V was pared by 0 bases and J by 8 bases, with 8 bases between. From germline, CDR1 is SGHRS and CDR2 YFSETQ.

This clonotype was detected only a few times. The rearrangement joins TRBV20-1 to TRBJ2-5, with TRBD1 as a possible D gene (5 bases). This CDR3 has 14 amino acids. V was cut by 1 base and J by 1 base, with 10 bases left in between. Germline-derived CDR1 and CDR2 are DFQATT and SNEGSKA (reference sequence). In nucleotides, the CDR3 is TGCAGTGCTAGAGGCCAGGGTGTCCAAGAGACCCAGTACTTC. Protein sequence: CSARGQGVQETQYF.

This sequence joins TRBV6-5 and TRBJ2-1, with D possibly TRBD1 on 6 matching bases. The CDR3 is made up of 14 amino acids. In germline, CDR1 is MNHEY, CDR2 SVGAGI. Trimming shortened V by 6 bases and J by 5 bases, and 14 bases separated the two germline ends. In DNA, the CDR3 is TGTGCCAGCAGAGGCCGGACAGTTAACAATGAGCAGTTCTTC. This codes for CASRGRTVNNEQFF.